The clone carrying this TCR beta chain was counted a single time. Antigen specificity is unknown. V lost 6 bases and J lost 5; bases outside the gene matches: 7. CDR1 is MNHNY, CDR2 SVGAGI, per germline (reference sequence). There are 14 residues in the CDR3. This table comes from immunoSEQ multiplex PCR, and its TCRdb copy is limited to in-frame clones, with some not included. The sample has fewer than 30,000 clones; around four fifths are singletons. This sample was included in a study of monozygotic twins with cystic fibrosis. Across the whole study: Libraries were built from three micrograms of fragmented DNA using about 16 PCR cycles.

Findings and limits, study-wide: In this small cohort, shared CDR3 numbers showed no association with age, concordance or disease severity. Low clonality (median around 0.0095) suggested a mostly naive repertoire. Nucleotide-identical clonotype sharing was significantly higher within monozygotic CF twin pairs than between unrelated CF individuals.

The J gene is TRBJ1-1, the V gene TRBV6-6, with TRBD1 matching over 9 bases. Sequencing input: blood. The sequence was obtained from a girl aged 2 to 10 with cystic fibrosis. The CDR3 bases are TGTGCCAGCAGCAAAGACAGGGGGGGAACTGAAGCTTTCTTT. This gives the protein CASSKDRGGTEAFF.